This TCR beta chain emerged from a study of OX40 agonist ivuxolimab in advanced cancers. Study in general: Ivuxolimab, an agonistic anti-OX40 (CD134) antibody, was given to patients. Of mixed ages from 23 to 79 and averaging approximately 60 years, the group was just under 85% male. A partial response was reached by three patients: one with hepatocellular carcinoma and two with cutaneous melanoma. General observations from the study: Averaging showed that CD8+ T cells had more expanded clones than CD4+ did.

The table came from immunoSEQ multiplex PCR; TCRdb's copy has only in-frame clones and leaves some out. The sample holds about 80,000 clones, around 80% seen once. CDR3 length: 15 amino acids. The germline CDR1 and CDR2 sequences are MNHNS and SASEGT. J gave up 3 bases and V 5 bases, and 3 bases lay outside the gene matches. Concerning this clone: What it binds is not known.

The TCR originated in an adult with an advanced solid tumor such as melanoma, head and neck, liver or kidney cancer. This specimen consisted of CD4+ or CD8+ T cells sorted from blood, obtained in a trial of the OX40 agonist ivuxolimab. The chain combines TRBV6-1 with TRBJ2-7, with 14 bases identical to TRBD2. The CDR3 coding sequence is TGTGCCAGCAGTCCCGGGACTAGCGGGGGCTACGAGCAGTACGTC. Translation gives CASSPGTSGGYEQYV.